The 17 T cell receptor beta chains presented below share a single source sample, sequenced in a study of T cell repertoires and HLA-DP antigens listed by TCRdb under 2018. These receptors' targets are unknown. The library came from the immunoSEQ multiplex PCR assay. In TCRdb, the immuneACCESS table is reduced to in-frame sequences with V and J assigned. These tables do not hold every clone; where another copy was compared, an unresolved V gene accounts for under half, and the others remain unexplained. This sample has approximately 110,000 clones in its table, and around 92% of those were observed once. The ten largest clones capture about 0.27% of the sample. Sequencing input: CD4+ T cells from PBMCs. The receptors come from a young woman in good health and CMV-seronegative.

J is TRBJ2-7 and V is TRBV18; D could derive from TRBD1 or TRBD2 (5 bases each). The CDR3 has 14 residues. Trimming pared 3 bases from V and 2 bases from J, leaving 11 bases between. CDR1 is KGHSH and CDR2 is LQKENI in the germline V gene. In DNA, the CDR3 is TGTGCCAGCTCACCCGGGGCGGAAACCTACGAGCAGTACTTC. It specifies CASSPGAETYEQYF.

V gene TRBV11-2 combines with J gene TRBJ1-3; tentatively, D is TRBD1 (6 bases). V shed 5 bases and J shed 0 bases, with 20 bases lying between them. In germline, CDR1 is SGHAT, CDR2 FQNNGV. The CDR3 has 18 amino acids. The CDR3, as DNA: TGTGCCAGCAGCCCCGGGGCGGCAGGGACACACTCTGGAAACACCATATATTTT. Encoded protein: CASSPGAAGTHSGNTIYF. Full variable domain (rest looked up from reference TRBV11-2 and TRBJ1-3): EAGVAQSPRYKIIEKRQSVAFWCNPISGHATLYWYQQILGQGPKLLIQFQNNGVVDDSQLPKDRFSAERLKGVDSTLKIQPAKLEDSAVYLCASSPGAAGTHSGNTIYFGEGSWLTVV.

The DNA of the CDR3 is TGCGCCAGCAGCCATCGTAGACTAGCGGGGGAAGAGACCCAGTACTTC. Its protein is CASSHRRLAGEETQYF. The chain uses TRBV4-1 and TRBJ2-5; 12 bases agree with TRBD2. Germline loops: CDR1 MGHRA, CDR2 YSYEKL. The CDR3 length is 16 residues. V trimming: 3 bases; J trimming: 3 bases; junction bases outside the gene matches: 5.

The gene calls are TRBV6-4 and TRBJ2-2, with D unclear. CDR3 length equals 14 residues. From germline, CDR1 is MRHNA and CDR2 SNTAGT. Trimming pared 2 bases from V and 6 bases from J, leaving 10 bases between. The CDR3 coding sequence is TGTGCCAGCAGTGACGCAGCGCGTGCCGGGGAGCTGTTTTTT. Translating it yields CASSDAARAGELFF.

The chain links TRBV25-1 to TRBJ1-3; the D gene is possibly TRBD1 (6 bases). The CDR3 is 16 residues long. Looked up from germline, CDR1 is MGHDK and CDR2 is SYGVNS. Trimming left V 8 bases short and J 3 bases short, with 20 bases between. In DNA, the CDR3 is TGTGCCAGCCAGGGGTCCCCGGGCGATCATGGAAACACCATATATTTT. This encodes CASQGSPGDHGNTIYF.

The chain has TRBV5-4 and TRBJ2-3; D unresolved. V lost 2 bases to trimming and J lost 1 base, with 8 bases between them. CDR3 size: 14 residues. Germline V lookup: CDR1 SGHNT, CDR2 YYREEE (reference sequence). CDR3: CASSFGPGTDTQYF. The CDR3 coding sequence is TGTGCCAGCAGCTTCGGGCCCGGCACAGATACGCAGTATTTT.

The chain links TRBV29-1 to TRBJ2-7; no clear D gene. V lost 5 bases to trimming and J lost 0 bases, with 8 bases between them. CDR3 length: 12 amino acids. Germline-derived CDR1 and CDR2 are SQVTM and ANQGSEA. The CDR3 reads CSVLELSYEQYF. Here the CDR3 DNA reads TGCAGCGTTCTGGAGCTCTCCTACGAGCAGTACTTC.

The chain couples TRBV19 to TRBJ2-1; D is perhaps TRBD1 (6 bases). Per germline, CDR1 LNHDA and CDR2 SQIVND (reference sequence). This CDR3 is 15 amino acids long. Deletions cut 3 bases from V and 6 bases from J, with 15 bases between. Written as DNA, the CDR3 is TGTGCCAGTAGTATGGTGGGGGCGCGAGGCAATGAGCAGTTCTTC. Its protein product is CASSMVGARGNEQFF.

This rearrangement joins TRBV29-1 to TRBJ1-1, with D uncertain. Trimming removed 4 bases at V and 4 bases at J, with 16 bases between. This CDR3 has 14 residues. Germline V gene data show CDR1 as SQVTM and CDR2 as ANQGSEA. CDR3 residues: CSVGVRLSGTEAFF. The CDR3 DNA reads TGCAGCGTTGGAGTTAGGCTCTCGGGCACTGAAGCTTTCTTT. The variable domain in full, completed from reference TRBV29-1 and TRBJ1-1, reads SAVISQKPSRDICQRGTSLTIQCQVDSQVTMMFWYRQQPGQSLTLIATANQGSEATYESGFVIDKFPISRPNLTFSTLTVSNMSPEDSSIYLCSVGVRLSGTEAFFGQGTRLTVV.

The CDR3 loop reads CASSPDGAGGLSLRQYF. The CDR3 coding sequence is TGTGCCAGCAGCCCCGATGGAGCGGGAGGGCTTTCCCTAAGGCAGTATTTT. V is TRBV13 and J is TRBJ2-3, with TRBD2 matching over 10 bases. The CDR3 is made up of 17 amino acids. The V segment lost 5 bases and the J segment 11 bases; nucleotides outside the gene matches: 19. Germline V lookup: CDR1 PRHDT, CDR2 FYEKMQ (reference sequence).

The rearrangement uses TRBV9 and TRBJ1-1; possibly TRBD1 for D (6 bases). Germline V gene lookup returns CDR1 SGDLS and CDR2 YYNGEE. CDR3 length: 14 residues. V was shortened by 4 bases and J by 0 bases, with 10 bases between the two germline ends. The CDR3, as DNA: TGTGCCAGCAGCTCCGGGACATTGAACACTGAAGCTTTCTTT. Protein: CASSSGTLNTEAFF. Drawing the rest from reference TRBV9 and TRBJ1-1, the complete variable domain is DSGVTQTPKHLITATGQRVTLRCSPRSGDLSVYWYQQSLDQGLQFLIQYYNGEERAKGNILERFSAQQFPDLHSELNLSSLELGDSALYFCASSSGTLNTEAFFGQGTRLTVV.

The CDR3 sequence is CASSEWRPQGFSTDTQYF. The CDR3 coding sequence is TGTGCCAGCAGTGAATGGCGCCCACAGGGGTTTAGCACAGATACGCAGTATTTT. J is TRBJ2-3 and V is TRBV25-1, with 7 bases that match TRBD1. V lost 1 base and J lost 0; bases outside the gene matches: 10. CDR3 length equals 18 residues. Germline V gene lookup returns CDR1 MGHDK and CDR2 SYGVNS.

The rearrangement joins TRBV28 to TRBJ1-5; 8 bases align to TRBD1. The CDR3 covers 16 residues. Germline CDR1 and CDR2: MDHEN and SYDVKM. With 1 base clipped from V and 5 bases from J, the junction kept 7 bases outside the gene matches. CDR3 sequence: CASSLSDRAIDQPQHF. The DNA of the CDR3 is TGTGCCAGCAGTTTATCGGACAGGGCTATCGATCAGCCCCAGCATTTT.

This CDR3 reads CASSYREGQPQHF. For the CDR3, the DNA is TGTGCCAGCAGTTACAGGGAGGGTCAGCCCCAGCATTTT. The chain employs TRBV7-9 and TRBJ1-5; D may be TRBD1 (6 bases). V lost 6 bases to trimming and J lost 6 bases, with 12 bases between them. This CDR3 region has 13 residues. Germline CDR1 and CDR2: SEHNR and FQNEAQ (reference sequence).

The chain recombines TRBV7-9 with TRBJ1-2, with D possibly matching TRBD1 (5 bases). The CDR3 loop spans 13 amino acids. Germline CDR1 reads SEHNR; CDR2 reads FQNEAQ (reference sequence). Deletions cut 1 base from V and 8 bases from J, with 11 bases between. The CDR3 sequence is CASSLDAGTGYTF. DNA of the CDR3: TGTGCCAGCAGCTTAGATGCAGGGACCGGCTACACCTTC.

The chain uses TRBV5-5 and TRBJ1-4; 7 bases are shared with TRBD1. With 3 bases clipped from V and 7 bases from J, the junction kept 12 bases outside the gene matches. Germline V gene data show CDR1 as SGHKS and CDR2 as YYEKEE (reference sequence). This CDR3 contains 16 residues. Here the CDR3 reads CASSSFRQGLGEKLFF. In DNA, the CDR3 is TGTGCCAGCAGCTCTTTTCGACAGGGCCTCGGTGAAAAACTGTTTTTT.

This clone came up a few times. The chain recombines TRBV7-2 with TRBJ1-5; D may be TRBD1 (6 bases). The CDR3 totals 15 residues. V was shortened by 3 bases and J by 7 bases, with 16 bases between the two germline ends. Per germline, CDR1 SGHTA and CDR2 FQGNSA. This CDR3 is CASSLMGALGQPQHF. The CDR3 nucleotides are TGTGCCAGCAGCTTGATGGGGGCCCTCGGGCAGCCCCAGCATTTT.